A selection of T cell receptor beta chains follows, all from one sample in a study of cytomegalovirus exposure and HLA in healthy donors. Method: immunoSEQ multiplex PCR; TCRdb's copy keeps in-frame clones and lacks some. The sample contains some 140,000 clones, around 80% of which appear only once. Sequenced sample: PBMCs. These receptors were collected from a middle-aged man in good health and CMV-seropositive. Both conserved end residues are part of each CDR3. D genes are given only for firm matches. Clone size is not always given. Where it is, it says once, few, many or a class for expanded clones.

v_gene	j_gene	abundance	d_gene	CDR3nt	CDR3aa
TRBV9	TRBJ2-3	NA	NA	TGTGCCAGCAGCGTAATATCACAGGGAGCGGCAGATACGCAGTATTTT	CASSVISQGAADTQYF
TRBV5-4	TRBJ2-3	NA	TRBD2	TGTGCCAGCAGCCCATCTAGCGGGGCTAGCACAGATACGCAGTATTTT	CASSPSSGASTDTQYF
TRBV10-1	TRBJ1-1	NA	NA	TGCGCCAGCAGGTCAACTAAAAACACTGAAGCTTTCTTT	CASRSTKNTEAFF
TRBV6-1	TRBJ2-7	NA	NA	TGTGCCAGCAGTTCGGGAAGGTCCTACGAGCAGTACTTC	CASSSGRSYEQYF
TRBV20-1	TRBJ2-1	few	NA	TGCAGTGCTACTACTAACAATGAGCAGTTCTTC	CSATTNNEQFF
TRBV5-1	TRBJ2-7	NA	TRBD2	TGCGCCAGCAGCTTACAAGCGGGGTACGAGCAATACTTC	CASSLQAGYEQYF
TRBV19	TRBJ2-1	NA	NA	TGTGCCAGTAGTATATACAGGCACAATGAGCAGTTCTTC	CASSIYRHNEQFF
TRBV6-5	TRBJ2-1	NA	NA	TGTGCCAGCTCCTTGGGGAGCTCCTACAATGAGCAGTTCTTC	CASSLGSSYNEQFF
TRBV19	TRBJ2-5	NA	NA	TGTGCCAGTAGTATCCGGGAGGAGACCCAGTACTTC	CASSIREETQYF
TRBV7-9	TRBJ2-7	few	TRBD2	TGTGCCAGCAGCCCCGCCGGGACTAGCGGGAGCTCCTACTCTTACGAGCAGTACTTC	CASSPAGTSGSSYSYEQYF
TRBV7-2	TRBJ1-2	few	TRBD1	TGTGCCAGCAGCTTAACAGGGGGCGAAGCGCATGGCTACACCTTC	CASSLTGGEAHGYTF
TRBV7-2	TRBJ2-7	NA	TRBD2	TGTGCCAGCAGCTTGGAGCGGGAGAACGAGCAGTACTTC	CASSLERENEQYF
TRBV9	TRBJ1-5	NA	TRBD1	TGTGCCAGCAGCGGGAGACAGGGGGCGTCGAGCAATCAGCCCCAGCATTTT	CASSGRQGASSNQPQHF
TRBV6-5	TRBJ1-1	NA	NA	TGTGCCAGCAGCAGGCCAGCCACTGAAGCTTTCTTT	CASSRPATEAFF
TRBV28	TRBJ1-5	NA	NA	TGTGCCAGCAGTTTAGGGACTATGTATCAGCCCCAGCATTTT	CASSLGTMYQPQHF
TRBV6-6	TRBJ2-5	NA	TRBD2	TGTGCCAGCAGTGATAGCGGGGGGGGACAAGAGACCCAGTACTTC	CASSDSGGGQETQYF
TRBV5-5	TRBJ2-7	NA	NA	TGTGCCAGCAGCCGACTGACTAGTACCGAGCAGTACTTC	CASSRLTSTEQYF
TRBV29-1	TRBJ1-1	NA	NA	TGCAGCGGCAGGGAGAACACTGAAGCTTTCTTT	CSGRENTEAFF
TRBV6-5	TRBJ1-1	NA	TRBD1	TGTGCCAGCAGTTGGACAGGGACCATGAACACTGAAGCTTTCTTT	CASSWTGTMNTEAFF
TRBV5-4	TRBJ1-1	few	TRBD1	TGTGCCAGCAGCAGGGACAGTTTTGGTGAAGCTTTCTTT	CASSRDSFGEAFF
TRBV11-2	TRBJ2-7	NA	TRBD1	TGTGCCAGCAGTCCGGGACAGGCCTCCTACGAGCAGTACTTC	CASSPGQASYEQYF
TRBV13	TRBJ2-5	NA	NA	TGTGCCAGCAGCCCATCGCCCGGGGCCCAGTACTTC	CASSPSPGAQYF
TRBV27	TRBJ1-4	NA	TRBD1	TGTGCCAGCAGTTTAACCCTCGGACAGGGACTAAGTGAAAAACTGTTTTTT	CASSLTLGQGLSEKLFF
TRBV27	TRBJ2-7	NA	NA	TGTGCCAGCAGTGACCCCTGGACATCCTACGAGCAGTACTTC	CASSDPWTSYEQYF
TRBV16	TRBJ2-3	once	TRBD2	TGTGCCAGCAGCGTCCCAATAGCGGGAGGGACAGATACGCAGTATTTT	CASSVPIAGGTDTQYF
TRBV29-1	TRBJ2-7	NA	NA	TGCAGCGCCACTATGAGTGGAGAGCAGTACTTC	CSATMSGEQYF
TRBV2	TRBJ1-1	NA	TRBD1	TGTGCCAGCATGTTGACAGGGGCCACTGAAGCTTTCTTT	CASMLTGATEAFF
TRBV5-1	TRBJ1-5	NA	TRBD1	TGCGCCAGCAGCTCCGGGACAGCGGACGATCAGCCCCAGCATTTT	CASSSGTADDQPQHF
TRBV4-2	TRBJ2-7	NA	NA	TGTGCCAGCTCCCGGAGTATGTTTCGGGAGCAGTACTTC	CASSRSMFREQYF
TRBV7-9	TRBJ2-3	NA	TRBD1	TGTGCCAGCAGCTTGACAGGGGGCATGGGTGTAGATACGCAGTATTTT	CASSLTGGMGVDTQYF
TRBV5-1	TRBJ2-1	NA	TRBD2	TGCGCCAGCAGCTTGGGTAGCGGGTACAATGAGCAGTTCTTC	CASSLGSGYNEQFF
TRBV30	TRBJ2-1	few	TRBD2	TGTGCCTGGACTAATGGACTAGCGGGATTGCGGGAGCAGTTCTTC	CAWTNGLAGLREQFF
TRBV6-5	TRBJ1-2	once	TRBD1	TGTGCCAGCAGTTGGGGACAGGGCGCGCGAGACTATGGCTACACCTTC	CASSWGQGARDYGYTF
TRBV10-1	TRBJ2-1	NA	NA	TGCGCCAGCAGTGTCACAGAGGGAGCCCTCAATGAGCAGTTCTTC	CASSVTEGALNEQFF
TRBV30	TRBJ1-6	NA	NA	TGTGCCTGGAAATTTGGGTCCGGGGGTTCACCCCTCCACTTT	CAWKFGSGGSPLHF
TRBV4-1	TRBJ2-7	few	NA	TGCGCCAGCAGCCAGTACTCGACTACCTACGAGCAGTACTTC	CASSQYSTTYEQYF
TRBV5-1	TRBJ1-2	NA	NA	TGCGCCAGCAGCATTGACTCCGGAGTGGACTATGGCTACACCTTC	CASSIDSGVDYGYTF
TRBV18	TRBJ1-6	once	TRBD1	TGTGCCAACTCACCACTTCCCGGGACAGCTAATTCACCCCTCCACTTT	CANSPLPGTANSPLHF
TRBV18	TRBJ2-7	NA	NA	TGTGCCAGCTCACCAGCGCGGGACGAGCAGTACTTC	CASSPARDEQYF
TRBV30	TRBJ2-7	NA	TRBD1	TGTGCCTGGAGTGTAACCGGGACAGGTCAGTACGAGCAGTACTTC	CAWSVTGTGQYEQYF
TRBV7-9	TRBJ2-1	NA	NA	TGTGCCAGCAGCTTAGCGGGCCCTAGCAGCGATGAGCAGTTCTTC	CASSLAGPSSDEQFF
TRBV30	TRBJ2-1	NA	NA	TGTGCCTGGAGTTTGGGGGGCAATGAGCAGTTCTTC	CAWSLGGNEQFF
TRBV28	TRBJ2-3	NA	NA	TGTGCCAGCTGGGGAGTTGAGACGGACGTTACGCAGTATTTT	CASWGVETDVTQYF
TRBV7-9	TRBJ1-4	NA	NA	TGTGCCAGCAGCCCCCCCCTTGCAACTAATGAAAAACTGTTTTTT	CASSPPLATNEKLFF
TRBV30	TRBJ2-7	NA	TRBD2	TGTGCCTGGAGACTAGCGGGATCCGACGAGCAGTACTTC	CAWRLAGSDEQYF
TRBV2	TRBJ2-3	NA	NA	TGTGCCAGCCCTGACCCCCGGGGAGGGGGAGATACGCAGTATTTT	CASPDPRGGGDTQYF
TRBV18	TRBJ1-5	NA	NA	TGTGCCAGCTCACCGGGACTCTTAAGCAATCAGCCCCAGCATTTT	CASSPGLLSNQPQHF
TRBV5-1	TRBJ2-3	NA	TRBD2	TGCGCCAGCAGCTTGACTAGCGGAAACACAGATACGCAGTATTTT	CASSLTSGNTDTQYF
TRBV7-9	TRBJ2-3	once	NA	TGTGCCAGCAGCTTTACAGGGTCCACAGATACGCAGTATTTT	CASSFTGSTDTQYF
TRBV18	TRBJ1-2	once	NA	TGTGCCAGCTCACCATCAGGTCGGGACTTCTACTATGGCTACACCTTC	CASSPSGRDFYYGYTF
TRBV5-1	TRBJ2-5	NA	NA	TGCGCCAGCACCCTCGACAGCCTCCAAGAGACCCAGTACTTC	CASTLDSLQETQYF
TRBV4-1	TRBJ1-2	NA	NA	TGCGCCAGCAGCCAAGGGGACATCAGAGGGGACTATGGCTACACCTTC	CASSQGDIRGDYGYTF
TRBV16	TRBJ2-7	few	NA	TGTGCCAGCAGCCAATCGTCGGCAGGCAACCTCTACGAGCAGTACTTC	CASSQSSAGNLYEQYF
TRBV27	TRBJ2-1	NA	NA	TGTGCCAGCAGTTTGTTTAGCGGACCAAGCTCCTACAATGAGCAGTTCTTC	CASSLFSGPSSYNEQFF